Described below is a single T cell receptor beta chain sequence and its context. This sample includes further DNA sequences coding for the same CDR3. The CDR3 runs 14 residues. The V gene's germline CDR1 is SGDLS and CDR2 YYNGEE. Trimming removed 3 bases from V and 1 base from J, with 11 bases in between. TCRdb's copy holds only in-frame clones and misses some; the assay was immunoSEQ multiplex PCR. The repertoire holds approximately 710,000 clones, with around 90% as singletons. This sample stems from a study of shared clonotypes between healthy human individuals. This receptor was identified in a man aged 18 to 29 in good health. Some clones in this sample may be carry-over from other donors' samples. Sequenced material: memory CD8+ T cells from PBMCs. Subset described: CD45RO+ cells pooled with CCR7-negative TemRA cells. The genes are TRBV9 and TRBJ2-7; the D call may be TRBD1 or TRBD2 (6 bases each). This chain's CDR3 is CASSGGTNSYEQYF. DNA of the CDR3: TGTGCCAGCAGCGGCGGGACAAATTCCTACGAGCAGTACTTC.